These 15 T cell receptor beta chains share one sample of origin, sequenced in a study of T cell responses to AZD1222 COVID-19 vaccine. The assay was immunoSEQ multiplex PCR, and TCRdb's table has in-frame clones only and misses some. The top ten hold roughly 3.5% of the sample, which has about 200,000 clones, about nine tenths seen once. The source was peripheral blood, collected 28 days after the second AZD1222 dose. The receptors come from an adult who received the AZD1222 COVID-19 vaccine.

This clone was recorded a few times. The rearrangement links TRBV7-9 to TRBJ2-1, with D maybe TRBD1 (6 bases). This CDR3 is built from 12 residues. CDR1 is SEHNR, CDR2 FQNEAQ, per germline (reference sequence). The V end lost 4 bases, the J end lost 10 bases, and 11 bases lay between the germline ends. The CDR3 DNA sequence: TGTGCCAGCAGCTCCGGGACAACGGAGCAGTTCTTC. It codes for CASSSGTTEQFF.

Here the CDR3 DNA reads TGTGCCAGCAGTTTATGGTCTTCACGGGGCACAGATACGCAGTATTTT. This gives the protein CASSLWSSRGTDTQYF. This sequence joins TRBV27 and TRBJ2-3, with D hard to call. Germline V lookup: CDR1 MNHEY, CDR2 SMNVEV (reference sequence). V dropped 1 base and J dropped 1 base, with 12 bases sitting between them. The CDR3 is 16 amino acids.

This clone was observed a handful of times. The V gene is TRBV24-1, the J gene TRBJ2-1; D might be TRBD2 (7 bases). The CDR3 length is 19 residues. Trimming removed 1 base at V and 7 bases at J, with 25 bases between. In germline, CDR1 is KGHDR, CDR2 SFDVKD. CDR3 in DNA: TGTGCCACCAGTGATTTCCGGGGAGTTGCGGGAGAAGGGGGAAATGAGCAGTTCTTC. Translated: CATSDFRGVAGEGGNEQFF.

The rearrangement joins TRBV7-3 to TRBJ2-3; 8 bases match TRBD2. With 9 bases clipped from V and 4 bases from J, the junction kept 6 bases outside the gene matches. The CDR3 totals 13 residues. Germline V gene data show CDR1 as SGHTA and CDR2 as FQGTGA. DNA of the CDR3: TGTGCCAGTACCGCGGGGGGCGCAGATACGCAGTATTTT. Protein product: CASTAGGADTQYF. The full variable domain, completed using reference TRBV7-3 and TRBJ2-3, is GAGVSQTPSNKVTEKGKYVELRCDPISGHTALYWYRQSLGQGPEFLIYFQGTGAADDSGLPNDRFFAVRPEGSVSTLKIQRTERGDSAVYLCASTAGGADTQYFGPGTRLTVL.

This chain uses TRBV5-1 with TRBJ2-6, with D possibly TRBD2 on 6 matching bases. The V end lost 5 bases, the J end lost 2 bases, and 8 bases lay between the germline ends. The CDR3 is 14 residues long. CDR1 SGHRS and CDR2 YFSETQ come from the germline V gene. The CDR3, as DNA: TGCGCCAGCAGGGAGGGAACTGGGGCCAACGTCCTGACTTTC. Its translation is CASREGTGANVLTF.

The V call is TRBV14, the J call TRBJ1-1; a possible D gene is TRBD1 (6 bases). There are 14 residues in the CDR3. Trimming cost V 4 bases and J 5 bases, with 14 bases left between them. The germline CDR1 and CDR2 sequences are SGHDN and FVKESK. CDR3 residues: CASSRNREVTEAFF. The CDR3 DNA reads TGTGCCAGCAGCCGGAACAGGGAAGTAACTGAAGCTTTCTTT.

The gene calls are TRBV28 and TRBJ2-1; D is uncertain. This CDR3 contains 15 residues. CDR1 and CDR2 from the germline V gene are MDHEN and SYDVKM. V lost 3 bases and J 7 bases, leaving 16 bases between the germline ends. CDR3 coding DNA: TGTGCCAGCAGTTTGGCGGCAAGTGGTAATAATGAGCAGTTCTTC. This gives the protein CASSLAASGNNEQFF.

The rearrangement joins TRBV28 to TRBJ2-1, with D perhaps matching TRBD1 or TRBD2 (5 bases each). CDR1 and CDR2 from the germline V gene are MDHEN and SYDVKM. The CDR3 loop spans 15 amino acids. V gave up 4 bases and J gave up 3 bases, with 13 bases separating them. This chain's CDR3 is CASSSRDRNYNEQFF. In nucleotides, the CDR3 is TGTGCCAGCAGTTCCCGGGACCGAAACTACAATGAGCAGTTCTTC. The entire variable domain, with the rest obtained from reference TRBV28 and TRBJ2-1, is as follows: DVKVTQSSRYLVKRTGEKVFLECVQDMDHENMFWYRQDPGLGLRLIYFSYDVKMKEKGDIPEGYSVSREKKERFSLILESASTNQTSMYLCASSSRDRNYNEQFFGPGTRLTVL.

This chain links TRBV6-6 with TRBJ2-1; no definite D call. The germline V gene encodes CDR1 MNHNY and CDR2 SVGAGI (reference sequence). The CDR3 loop spans 13 amino acids. Deletions cut 6 bases from V and 8 bases from J, with 14 bases between. The CDR3 loop is CASSQYGRDEQFF. The CDR3 coding sequence is TGTGCCAGCAGCCAATATGGAAGAGATGAGCAGTTCTTC.

J is TRBJ2-5 and V is TRBV11-2; 12 nucleotides agree with TRBD2. J gave up 5 bases and V 1 base, and 8 bases lay outside the gene matches. This CDR3 has 17 amino acids. CDR1 is SGHAT, CDR2 FQNNGV, per germline. This CDR3 is CASSLGLAGGAGETQYF. CDR3 nucleotides: TGTGCCAGCAGCTTAGGGCTAGCGGGAGGGGCCGGCGAGACCCAGTACTTC. Full variable domain (missing parts from reference TRBV11-2 and TRBJ2-5): EAGVAQSPRYKIIEKRQSVAFWCNPISGHATLYWYQQILGQGPKLLIQFQNNGVVDDSQLPKDRFSAERLKGVDSTLKIQPAKLEDSAVYLCASSLGLAGGAGETQYFGPGTRLLVL.

The chain recombines TRBV7-6 with TRBJ1-1; the match to TRBD1 covers 7 bases. This CDR3 contains 15 residues. Trimming cost V 1 base and J 0 bases; bases outside gene matches: 2. Germline-derived CDR1 and CDR2 are SGHVS and FNYEAQ. DNA for the CDR3: TGTGCCAGCAGCTTAGTGGGACAGTTGAACACTGAAGCTTTCTTT. Amino acids: CASSLVGQLNTEAFF.

The chain has TRBV28 and TRBJ1-1, with 7 bases that match TRBD1. The CDR3 runs 17 residues. J gave up 1 base and V 3 bases, and 11 bases lay outside the gene matches. CDR1 and CDR2 (germline): MDHEN, SYDVKM. The CDR3 nucleotides are TGTGCCAGCAGTTTTTTGGGCCAGGGGGGCCCGAACACTGAAGCTTTCTTT. Translated: CASSFLGQGGPNTEAFF. Full variable domain (rest looked up from reference TRBV28 and TRBJ1-1): DVKVTQSSRYLVKRTGEKVFLECVQDMDHENMFWYRQDPGLGLRLIYFSYDVKMKEKGDIPEGYSVSREKKERFSLILESASTNQTSMYLCASSFLGQGGPNTEAFFGQGTRLTVV.

The V gene is TRBV5-4, the J gene TRBJ1-1; no definite D call. The CDR3 has 14 residues. V lost 5 bases and J 2 bases, leaving 13 bases between the germline ends. CDR1 and CDR2 (germline): SGHNT, YYREEE (reference sequence). CDR3 DNA: TGTGCCAGCAGGGCCGGGCTTAAAAACACTGAAGCTTTCTTT. Its translation is CASRAGLKNTEAFF.

This chain connects TRBV27 to TRBJ2-3; D is unclear. The CDR3 contains 16 residues. The germline gives CDR1 MNHEY, CDR2 SMNVEV (reference sequence). Trimming left V 9 bases short and J 1 base short, with 20 bases between. The CDR3 nucleotides are TGTGCCAGGCCGAAGCCTCAGGACCCCCGCACAGATACGCAGTATTTT. Residues: CARPKPQDPRTDTQYF.

The rearrangement links TRBV5-1 to TRBJ1-1; maybe TRBD1 (5 bases). CDR1 and CDR2 (germline): SGHRS, YFSETQ. The CDR3 has 13 amino acids. V lost 2 bases and J lost 3, with 8 bases in between. CDR3 residues: CASSLGVYTEAFF. CDR3 coding DNA: TGCGCCAGCAGCTTAGGGGTATACACTGAAGCTTTCTTT.